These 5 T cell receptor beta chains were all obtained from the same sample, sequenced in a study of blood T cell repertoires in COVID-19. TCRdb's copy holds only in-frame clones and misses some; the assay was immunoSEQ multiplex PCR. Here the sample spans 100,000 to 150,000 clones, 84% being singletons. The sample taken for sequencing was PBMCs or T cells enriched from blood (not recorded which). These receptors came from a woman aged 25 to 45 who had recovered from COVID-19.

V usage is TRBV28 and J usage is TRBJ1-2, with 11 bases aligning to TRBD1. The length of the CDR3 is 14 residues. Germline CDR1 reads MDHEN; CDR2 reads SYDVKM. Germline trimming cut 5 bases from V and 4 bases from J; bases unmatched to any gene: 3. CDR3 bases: TGTGCCAGCAGTATAGGACAGGGGGCCTATGGCTACACCTTC. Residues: CASSIGQGAYGYTF.

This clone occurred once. The CDR3, as DNA: TGTGCCAGCAGCTTAGACCGGGACTACGAGCAGTACTTC. Amino acid sequence: CASSLDRDYEQYF. The rearrangement links TRBV13 to TRBJ2-7; TRBD2 might be the D (5 bases). Germline CDR1 and CDR2: PRHDT and FYEKMQ (reference sequence). Trimming pared 1 base from V and 3 bases from J, leaving 7 bases between. CDR3 length: 13 amino acids.

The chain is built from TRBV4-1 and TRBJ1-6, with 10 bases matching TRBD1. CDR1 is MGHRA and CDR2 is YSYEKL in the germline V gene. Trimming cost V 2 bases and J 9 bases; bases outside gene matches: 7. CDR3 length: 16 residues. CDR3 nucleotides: TGCGCCAGCAGCCAACCTCTCCGGGACAGGGGTTCACCCCTCCACTTT. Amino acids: CASSQPLRDRGSPLHF.

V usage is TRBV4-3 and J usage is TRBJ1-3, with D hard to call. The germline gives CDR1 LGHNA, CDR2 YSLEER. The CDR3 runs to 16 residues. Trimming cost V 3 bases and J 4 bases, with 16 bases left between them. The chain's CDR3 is CASSHESRSGGNTIYF. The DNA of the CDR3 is TGCGCCAGCAGCCACGAGAGCAGGAGCGGGGGAAACACCATATATTTT.

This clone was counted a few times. The CDR3: CASSLLAGADTQYF. The CDR3 nucleotides are TGTGCCAGCAGCTTACTAGCGGGAGCAGATACGCAGTATTTT. The V gene is TRBV7-9, the J gene TRBJ2-3, with 10 bases aligning to TRBD2. The length of the CDR3 is 14 residues. Losses at the gene ends were 2 bases for V and 4 bases for J; bases not matched to a gene: 0. Germline values: CDR1 SEHNR, CDR2 FQNEAQ (reference sequence). Full variable domain (rest looked up from reference TRBV7-9 and TRBJ2-3): DTGVSQNPRHKITKRGQNVTFRCDPISEHNRLYWYRQTLGQGPEFLTYFQNEAQLEKSRLLSDRFSAERPKGSFSTLEIQRTEQGDSAMYLCASSLLAGADTQYFGPGTRLTVL.